The 2 T cell receptor beta chains below come from one sample, sequenced in a study of blood T cell repertoires in COVID-19. Using immunoSEQ multiplex PCR, the repertoire was profiled, and TCRdb retains in-frame clones only, with some absent. The repertoire holds 95,000 to 100,000 clones, with 70% to 85% as singletons. Input material: peripheral blood. The receptors shown here come from a man aged 70-80 years with acute or convalescent COVID-19.

This chain connects TRBV5-1 to TRBJ2-2, with a possible D match to TRBD1 (5 bases). Germline V CDR1 and CDR2: SGHRS, YFSETQ. V lost 0 bases to trimming and J lost 6 bases, with 12 bases between them. CDR3 length: 15 amino acids. The CDR3 DNA follows: TGCGCCAGCAGCTTGGTCCCCCCAGGGTCCGGGGAGCTGTTTTTT. Translating gives CASSLVPPGSGELFF.

The chain has TRBV6-2 or TRBV6-3 and TRBJ1-4; D may be TRBD1 (5 bases). CDR3 size: 15 residues. V was shortened by 0 bases and J by 7 bases, with 12 bases between the two germline ends. Germline V CDR1 and CDR2: MNHEY, SVGEGT. CDR3 residues: CASSYSQWGGEKLFF. CDR3 DNA sequence: TGTGCCAGCAGTTACTCGCAGTGGGGCGGTGAAAAACTGTTTTTT.